The clone carrying this TCR beta chain was detected only a few times. What it binds is not known. Primers included in the PCR were 60 Vbeta and 13 Jbeta primers. Some clones are missing from TCRdb's copy, which holds only in-frame ones; the method was immunoSEQ multiplex PCR. The profile shows about 200,000 clones, approximately 78% of them singletons. These data come from a study of cytomegalovirus exposure and HLA in healthy donors. Study observations and caveats: Cytomegalovirus-associated TCR beta chains were listed, numbering 150 to 200.

This CDR3 has 13 amino acids. Germline-derived CDR1 and CDR2 are GTSNPN and SVGIG (reference sequence). V dropped 8 bases and J dropped 3; count of bases not matched to a gene: 8. Sequenced: PBMCs. The clonotype originates from a woman in her forties in good health and CMV-seronegative. The chain has TRBV30 and TRBJ2-7; 9 bases line up with TRBD2. The CDR3: CAGGLAVIYEQYF. The CDR3 DNA reads as TGTGCCGGGGGACTAGCCGTGATCTACGAGCAGTACTTC.